These 10 T cell receptor beta chains were sequenced from one sample in a study of radiation and T cells in renal cell carcinoma. This sample's time point: blood 2 weeks post-SBRT. The treatment is: 15 Gy SBRT to primary tumor, nephrectomy 4 weeks later. TCRdb's copy holds only in-frame clones and misses some; the assay was immunoSEQ multiplex PCR. The repertoire holds about 120,000 clones, with roughly four fifths as singletons. The sequenced sample was blood, obtained from a patient whose treatment included radiotherapy and nephrectomy. These receptor sequences come from a man aged 45 to 65 with renal cell carcinoma.

This chain uses TRBV6-1 with TRBJ1-5, with D uncertain. V lost 2 bases to trimming and J lost 3 bases, with 8 bases between them. The CDR3 consists of 14 residues. CDR1 is MNHNS, CDR2 SASEGT, per germline. CDR3 residues: CASSEQTNNQPQHF. The CDR3 bases are TGTGCCAGCAGTGAACAGACTAACAATCAGCCCCAGCATTTT.

V is TRBV29-1 and J is TRBJ2-1; 7 bases map to TRBD2. The CDR3 length is 17 residues. After removal of 6 bases from V and 6 bases from J, the junction contained 20 bases not matched to a gene. Germline-derived CDR1 and CDR2 are SQVTM and ANQGSEA. The chain's CDR3 is CSVVDRQGGSMFNEQFF. The CDR3 DNA follows: TGCAGCGTGGTTGACCGTCAGGGCGGGAGTATGTTCAATGAGCAGTTCTTC.

V is TRBV6-5 and J is TRBJ2-1; 10 bases fit TRBD1. The CDR3 is made up of 13 amino acids. Germline V gene sequence: CDR1 MNHEY, CDR2 SVGAGI. Trimming removed 7 bases from V and 8 bases from J; junction bases left unmatched: 5. DNA of the CDR3: TGTGCCAGCAAATGGACAGGGGGTTATGAGCAGTTCTTC. Translation: CASKWTGGYEQFF.

The chain joins TRBV5-1 to TRBJ1-5; D uncertain. The CDR3 is made up of 14 amino acids. The V end lost 0 bases, the J end lost 5 bases, and 9 bases lay between the germline ends. Germline CDR1 SGHRS, CDR2 YFSETQ. CDR3 nucleotide sequence: TGCGCCAGCAGCTTGGAAGGGAGGCATCAGCCCCAGCATTTT. Amino acid sequence: CASSLEGRHQPQHF.

The J gene is TRBJ2-3, the V gene TRBV5-1; 12 bases agree with TRBD1. CDR1 is SGHRS, CDR2 YFSETQ, per germline. V trimming: 0 bases; J trimming: 3 bases; junction bases outside the gene matches: 8. The CDR3 is made up of 18 amino acids. The CDR3 DNA reads TGCGCCAGCAGCTTGGCGGGGACAGGGGGCGAATTTACAGATACGCAGTATTTT. Protein sequence: CASSLAGTGGEFTDTQYF.

This clone was recorded only once. This sequence joins TRBV6-6 and TRBJ2-3, with 8 bases matching TRBD1. The CDR3 has 14 amino acids. CDR1 and CDR2 (germline): MNHNY, SVGAGI (reference sequence). Germline trimming cut 11 bases from V and 5 bases from J; bases unmatched to any gene: 12. CDR3 residues: CAVSSGTGRDTQYF. As DNA, the CDR3 is TGTGCCGTGTCTTCCGGGACAGGACGAGATACGCAGTATTTT.

The CDR3 here is CASSQSYRCASYEQYF. The CDR3 nucleotides are TGCGCCAGCAGTCAATCGTACAGGTGCGCGTCTTACGAGCAGTACTTC. The chain has TRBV23-1 and TRBJ2-7; tentative D call: TRBD1 (5 bases). TRBV23-1 is an ORF; its function is uncertain. The CDR3 is 16 residues long. Trimming stripped 0 bases from V and 4 bases from J, with 16 bases between.

In this sample, this clone turned up many times. The V and J genes are TRBV7-2 and TRBJ1-2; D perhaps matches TRBD1 (5 bases). V was cut by 2 bases and J by 4 bases, with 17 bases left in between. CDR1 is SGHTA and CDR2 is FQGNSA in the germline V gene. The CDR3 covers 16 residues. CDR3 residues: CASSLSVQGIGYGYTF. CDR3 nucleotide sequence: TGTGCCAGCAGCTTAAGTGTTCAGGGAATCGGCTATGGCTACACCTTC.

The chain uses TRBV18 and TRBJ2-1, with 7 nucleotides matching TRBD1. The trim removed 7 bases at V and 5 bases at J, leaving 5 bases unmatched. Germline V gene data show CDR1 as KGHSH and CDR2 as LQKENI. This CDR3 comprises 13 residues. CDR3 in amino acids: CASLGGSHNEQFF. The CDR3 nucleotides read TGTGCCAGCTTAGGGGGCAGTCACAATGAGCAGTTCTTC. The entire variable domain, with the rest obtained from reference TRBV18 and TRBJ2-1, is as follows: NAGVMQNPRHLVRRRGQEARLRCSPMKGHSHVYWYRQLPEEGLKFMVYLQKENIIDESGMPKERFSAEFPKEGPSILRIQQVVRGDSAAYFCASLGGSHNEQFFGPGTRLTVL.

V usage is TRBV18 and J usage is TRBJ1-1; weak D call: TRBD1 (5 bases). CDR3 size: 13 residues. Germline CDR1 reads KGHSH; CDR2 reads LQKENI. V lost 3 bases and J lost 8, with 13 bases in between. The CDR3 nucleotides read TGTGCCAGCTCACCCCCCGGGACGGAGGAAGCTTTCTTT. It specifies CASSPPGTEEAFF.